This TCR beta chain was obtained from a study of read filtering for tumor transcriptome and immune sequencing. In the study overall: After DNase treatment, RNA was made into whole-transcriptome libraries.

Study observations and caveats: The sorted CD138-negative fraction was a mixed bone marrow immune population, not purified T cells. Without single-read clonotypes, shared clonotype proportions correlated more between IR-seq and RNA-seq.

This clonotype has a count of ten or more. What it binds is not known. The CDR3 has 12 residues. Germline CDR1 and CDR2: MDHEN and SYDVKM. Trimming shortened V by 3 bases and J by 2 bases, and 4 bases separated the two germline ends. From about 400 ng of RNA, a library with molecular barcoded alpha/delta and beta/gamma adaptors was made. TCRdb redid the calling of the reads with MiXCR, one entry per CDR3 protein. The sample shows about 28,000 distinct CDR3 sequences, approximately 14% of them seen only once. This chain links TRBV28 with TRBJ1-2; no clear D. The source material was a population of CD138-negative cells sorted from bone marrow. This clonotype was sampled from a donor older than 35 with multiple myeloma. The CDR3 DNA follows: TGTGCCAGCAGTTTGGGCAACTATGGCTACACCTTC. Amino acids: CASSLGNYGYTF.